This TCR beta chain was retrieved from a study of blood T cell repertoires in COVID-19 (TCRdb year 2020). A note on the overall study: Samples from collaborators originated in the United States, Italy and Spain and spanned both the acute and convalescent phases of COVID-19. The material from the prospective study consisted of cDNA or gDNA derived from T cells, B-cell-depleted T cells, or PBMCs. Deeply sampled blood TCRbeta repertoires from subjects exposed to, actively infected with, or recovered from COVID-19 were included in the dataset. The repertoires were released in a freely available public database meant as a resource for research on the immune response to SARS-CoV-2. Samples came from the ongoing ImmuneRACE study (first 160 participants) plus 1,254 subjects from 6 global collaborators. Nearly every sample came with metadata listing a de-identified subject ID, COVID-19 status, age in years and sex. Where HLA class I and class II types were available, the types were taken from metadata supplied by the sample provider, not from assay-based typing. The research as a whole found: The quantity of clinical and demographic metadata differed by source and by participant and was supplied without curation.

Unmatched junction bases come to 9, with V trimmed by 4 bases and J by 0 bases. Counted from cysteine to phenylalanine, this CDR3 has 18 amino acids. Left in the record is the CDR3 DNA by itself, 54 bases read in frame from the first base. The CDR1 and CDR2 encoded by the germline V gene are MNHEY and SVGEGT. One collaborating source in Seattle enrolled patients during active infection and followed them longitudinally through the course of disease. The collaborating institutions used their own protocols to collect whole blood in K2EDTA tubes. For TCRbeta analysis, collaborator samples were shipped as frozen whole blood, as isolated PBMCs, or as DNA extracted from either sample type. Turning to this clone: Its antigen specificity is not known. Base qualities were left out, and no much larger clone turns up one base away.

TCRbeta CDR3 regions were amplified from genomic DNA by means of the immunoSEQ Assay, a bias-controlled multiplex PCR. In the authors' own workflow: The number of nucleated cells in each sample was estimated by amplification of reference gene primers within the assay. To quantify the absolute abundance of each unique TCRbeta CDR3 rearrangement, sequence reads were collapsed and filtered. Productive Simpson clonality was computed per sample as the square root of Simpson's diversity index over productive rearrangements. The table comes from immuneACCESS by way of TCRdb, which keeps in-frame sequences with V and J called. Part of the clones is missing from these tables; in studies checked, under half for an unresolved V gene and the rest for unknown reasons. V and J calls and clone size come straight from that table; D and trimming were deduced from the DNA. The sample table lists about 130,000 clones, around 89% of them with a count of one. The ten largest make up roughly 3.9% of the sample.

The sequence was obtained from a man aged 55 to 69 with COVID-19, enrolled during active disease. The sample consisted of peripheral blood. This sequence uses TRBV6-2 or TRBV6-3 and TRBJ1-3; 10 bases in the junction line up with TRBD1. The bases are TGTGCCAGCAGTTTCCCGGGACAGGGGCTTGGCTCTGGAAACACCATATATTTT. Translated, it reads CASSFPGQGLGSGNTIYF.